This T cell receptor (beta chain) was profiled in a study of blood T cells in healthy people across ages. The CDR3 sequence is 14 residues long. In germline, CDR1 is SQVTM, CDR2 ANQGSEA. The trim removed 3 bases at V and 4 bases at J, leaving 8 bases unmatched. The sample providers were healthy Caucasian people from Russia, aged roughly 6 to 90. This clonotype was seen more than once but under ten times. Next came a second PCR, run for about 6 to 11 cycles, which used a sample-barcoded 5' primer along with a J-beta primer mix. A minimum of 2.5 million CDR3-containing paired-end reads was obtained for each sample. Each CDR3 protein gets one entry after TCRdb re-called the 5' RACE reads with MiXCR. The data hold approximately 690,000 distinct CDR3 sequences, with approximately 40% observed a single time.

Sequenced: blood. This receptor was identified in an elderly man in good health. This rearrangement joins TRBV29-1 to TRBJ2-5; 7 bases are shared with TRBD2. The CDR3 sequence is CSVELRGFTETQYF. CDR3 DNA: TGCAGCGTTGAGTTGCGGGGGTTTACAGAGACCCAGTACTTC.